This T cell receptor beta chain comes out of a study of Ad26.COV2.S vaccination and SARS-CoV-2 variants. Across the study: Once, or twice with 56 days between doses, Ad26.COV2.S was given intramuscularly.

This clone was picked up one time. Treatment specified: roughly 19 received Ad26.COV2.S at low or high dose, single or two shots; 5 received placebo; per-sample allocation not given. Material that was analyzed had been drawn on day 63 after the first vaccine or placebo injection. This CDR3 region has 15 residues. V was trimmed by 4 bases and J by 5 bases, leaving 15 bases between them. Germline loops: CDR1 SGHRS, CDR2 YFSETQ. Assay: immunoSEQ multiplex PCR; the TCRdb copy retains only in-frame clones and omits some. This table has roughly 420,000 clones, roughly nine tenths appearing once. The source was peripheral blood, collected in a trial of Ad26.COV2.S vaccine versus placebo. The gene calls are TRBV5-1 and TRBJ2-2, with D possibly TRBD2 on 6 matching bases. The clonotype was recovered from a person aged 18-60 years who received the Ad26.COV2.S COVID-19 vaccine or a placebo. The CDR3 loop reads CASSPSGGWTGELFF. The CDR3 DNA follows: TGCGCCAGCAGCCCCTCTGGGGGGTGGACCGGGGAGCTGTTTTTT.